A single sample is the source of the 32 T cell receptor beta chains below, sequenced in a study of vaccination effects on CD4 cells after COVID-19. Assay: immunoSEQ multiplex PCR; the TCRdb copy retains only in-frame clones and omits some. The table has over 25,000 clones, about 79% seen once; the top ten hold under 7.5%. Antigens of these TCRs are unknown. ViraFEST expansion of antigen-specific CD4+ T cells with viral peptide pools preceded sequencing. Researchers isolated CD4+ T cells once less than twelve days of culture had elapsed. Two-dose vaccination with either BNT162b2 or mRNA-1273 was given to the participants. The material was CD4+ T cells from PBMCs cultured with SARS-CoV-2 spike peptides, obtained after COVID-19 vaccination. Receptors were obtained from a human donor who received a COVID-19 vaccine. Some clones in this sample may be carry-over from other donors' samples.

This clone was observed a single time. This chain joins TRBV11-3 and TRBJ1-1; D perhaps matches TRBD1 (6 bases). The CDR3 loop spans 16 amino acids. Per germline, CDR1 SGHNT and CDR2 YENEEA. Trimming took 0 bases from V and 4 from J, leaving 15 bases between them. CDR3 DNA: TGTGCCAGCAGCTTAGACGGGTCTGGGGGCCTCACTGAAGCTTTCTTT. The encoded protein is CASSLDGSGGLTEAFF.

This clone was counted a few times. The gene calls are TRBV4-3 and TRBJ2-2, with D perhaps matching TRBD1 (6 bases). The germline V gene has CDR1 LGHNA and CDR2 YSLEER. The CDR3 contains 16 residues. V lost 4 bases, J lost 6 bases, and 18 bases lay in between. Here the CDR3 reads CASSLPYQGLAGELFF. Here the CDR3 DNA reads TGCGCCAGCAGCCTCCCGTATCAGGGGTTGGCCGGGGAGCTGTTTTTT.

This clone was observed a handful of times. The chain joins TRBV5-6 to TRBJ1-6; possible D gene TRBD1, 6 bases. Germline V gives CDR1 SGHDT, CDR2 YYEEEE. The CDR3 contains 14 residues. Trimming removed 4 bases at V and 10 bases at J, with 15 bases between. The DNA for the CDR3 is TGTGCCAGCAGCGGGACAACCTTCCTCTCACCCCTCCACTTT. Translated, it gives CASSGTTFLSPLHF.

The rearrangement uses TRBV18 and TRBJ1-2, with D maybe TRBD1 (6 bases). There are 12 residues in the CDR3. V gave up 3 bases and J gave up 8 bases, with 10 bases separating them. Germline assignment: CDR1 KGHSH and CDR2 LQKENI. The CDR3 sequence: CASSPDGTGYTF. The CDR3 bases are TGTGCCAGCTCACCCGACGGGACAGGCTACACCTTC.

This clone turned up a few times. The chain recombines TRBV7-9 with TRBJ1-5; unclear D gene. The CDR3 extends over 16 amino acids. Trimming left V 1 base short and J 0 bases short, with 10 bases between. Germline assignment: CDR1 SEHNR and CDR2 FQNEAQ (reference sequence). CDR3 protein: CASSLGQEYSNQPQHF. The CDR3 DNA follows: TGTGCCAGCAGCTTAGGGCAGGAGTATAGCAATCAGCCCCAGCATTTT.

The V gene is TRBV30, the J gene TRBJ1-3; D may be TRBD1 (5 bases). The germline gives CDR1 GTSNPN, CDR2 SVGIG (reference sequence). This CDR3 spans 17 amino acids. V was trimmed by 4 bases and J by 0 bases, leaving 19 bases between them. CDR3 bases: TGTGCCTGGAAATTCGGGGCCATAATGAGCTCTGGAAACACCATATATTTT. Residues: CAWKFGAIMSSGNTIYF.

In its sample, this clone was seen once. V and J are TRBV4-3 and TRBJ1-2; unclear D gene. The germline V gene encodes CDR1 LGHNA and CDR2 YSLEER. The CDR3 covers 15 residues. Trimming cost V 0 bases and J 8 bases, with 16 bases left between them. The CDR3 is CASSQDRFYAGGYTF. CDR3 nucleotides: TGCGCCAGCAGCCAAGACCGATTCTACGCAGGAGGCTACACCTTC.

V is TRBV5-1 and J is TRBJ1-5; 11 bases fit TRBD1. This CDR3 is built from 16 residues. The germline V gene encodes CDR1 SGHRS and CDR2 YFSETQ. J gave up 6 bases and V 0 bases, and 5 bases lay outside the gene matches. CDR3 sequence reads: CASSLEGTGGRQPQHF. The CDR3 bases are TGCGCCAGCAGCTTGGAAGGGACAGGGGGTCGTCAGCCCCAGCATTTT.

V and J are TRBV6-4 and TRBJ1-5; D is perhaps TRBD1 (6 bases). This CDR3 region has 13 residues. Germline CDR1 MRHNA, CDR2 SNTAGT. V was pared by 3 bases and J by 4 bases, with 7 bases between. CDR3 region: CASSEDRNQPQHF. As DNA, the CDR3 is TGTGCCAGCAGTGAGGACAGAAATCAGCCCCAGCATTTT.

This chain connects TRBV11-3 to TRBJ2-3, with D perhaps being TRBD1 or TRBD2 (5 bases each). V lost 4 bases to trimming and J lost 4 bases, with 12 bases between them. This CDR3 contains 14 residues. CDR1 is SGHNT, CDR2 YENEEA, per germline. As DNA, the CDR3 is TGTGCCAGCAGCTCCTCCCGAGGGGCAGATACGCAGTATTTT. It specifies CASSSSRGADTQYF.

The rearrangement uses TRBV10-3 and TRBJ2-7; TRBD1 is a possible D gene (5 bases). Germline values: CDR1 ENHRY, CDR2 SYGVKD. V was clipped by 8 bases and J by 2 bases, with 10 bases between them. This CDR3 comprises 12 residues. The CDR3 protein is CAISSGTYEQYV. For the CDR3, the DNA is TGTGCCATCTCTTCAGGGACCTACGAGCAGTACGTC.

The V and J genes are TRBV15 and TRBJ2-5; possible D gene TRBD2, 7 bases. V lost 1 base and J lost 3, with 15 bases in between. The CDR3 has 16 amino acids. The germline gives CDR1 LNHNV, CDR2 YYDKDF (reference sequence). CDR3 protein: CATSRGGGATEETQYF. In nucleotides, the CDR3 is TGTGCCACCAGCAGAGGTGGGGGGGCTACAGAAGAGACCCAGTACTTC.

The chain is built from TRBV19 and TRBJ1-6, with D possibly TRBD1 on 6 matching bases. Germline V gene sequence: CDR1 LNHDA, CDR2 SQIVND (reference sequence). CDR3 length equals 19 residues. The V end lost 4 bases, the J end lost 0 bases, and 19 bases lay between the germline ends. This CDR3 is CASSTTGHVISSYNSPLHF. The CDR3 DNA reads as TGTGCCAGTAGTACCACGGGACACGTCATTAGCTCCTATAATTCACCCCTCCACTTT. The complete variable domain, with remaining parts taken from reference TRBV19 and TRBJ1-6, reads DGGITQSPKYLFRKEGQNVTLSCEQNLNHDAMYWYRQDPGQGLRLIYYSQIVNDFQKGDIAEGYSVSREKKESFPLTVTSAQKNPTAFYLCASSTTGHVISSYNSPLHFGNGTRLTVT.

The rearrangement joins TRBV4-1 to TRBJ1-4, with 7 bases lining up with TRBD1. The ends lost 5 bases at V and 2 bases at J; junction bases unmatched: 2. The CDR3 runs 14 residues. The germline gives CDR1 MGHRA, CDR2 YSYEKL. Written as DNA, the CDR3 is TGCGCCAGCAGCAACAGGGGTACTAATGAAAAACTGTTTTTT. Amino acids: CASSNRGTNEKLFF.

This clone showed up just a few times. The genes are TRBV9 and TRBJ1-1; tentative D call: TRBD1 (5 bases). Germline V gene sequence: CDR1 SGDLS, CDR2 YYNGEE. The CDR3 has 16 amino acids. Trimming cost V 4 bases and J 0 bases, with 16 bases left between them. The CDR3 region has the DNA TGTGCCAGCAGCCCAAGGCCCCCAGGGATGAACACTGAAGCTTTCTTT. Translated, it gives CASSPRPPGMNTEAFF.

This clone was seen a handful of times. The rearrangement links TRBV2 to TRBJ2-1, with TRBD1 matching 9 bases. CDR1 is SNHLY, CDR2 FYNNEI, per germline. Trimming cost V 4 bases and J 8 bases; bases outside gene matches: 15. This CDR3 has 17 amino acids. In DNA form, the CDR3 reads TGTGCCAGCAGTGCCCTTTGGACAGGGGAATGGTTGGATGAGCAGTTCTTC. It specifies CASSALWTGEWLDEQFF. The complete variable domain, with remaining parts taken from reference TRBV2 and TRBJ2-1, reads EPEVTQTPSHQVTQMGQEVILRCVPISNHLYFYWYRQILGQKVEFLVSFYNNEISEKSEIFDDQFSVERPDGSNFTLKIRSTKLEDSAMYFCASSALWTGEWLDEQFFGPGTRLTVL.

The gene calls are TRBV19 and TRBJ1-5; D remains ambiguous. The CDR3 covers 16 residues. Trimming removed 2 bases from V and 4 bases from J, with 15 bases in between. CDR1 and CDR2 from the germline V gene are LNHDA and SQIVND (reference sequence). The CDR3 coding sequence is TGTGCCAGTAGTATACCTACGCTGGCACCAAATCAGCCCCAGCATTTT. Its protein is CASSIPTLAPNQPQHF.

This clone was counted between two and nine times. The rearrangement links TRBV28 to TRBJ1-5; D is possibly TRBD1 (5 bases). The CDR3 runs to 14 residues. Looked up from germline, CDR1 is MDHEN and CDR2 is SYDVKM. Trimming cost V 2 bases and J 1 base, with 6 bases left between them. CDR3 protein: CASSLGGSNQPQHF. DNA for the CDR3: TGTGCCAGCAGTTTAGGGGGGAGCAATCAGCCCCAGCATTTT.

This sequence joins TRBV6-1 and TRBJ1-5, with D perhaps TRBD1 (5 bases). The ends were cut back, 0 bases at V and 2 bases at J, with 8 bases in the middle. Germline assignment: CDR1 MNHNS and CDR2 SASEGT. The CDR3 is 15 residues long. CDR3 residues: CASSEAGRGNQPQHF. The CDR3 nucleotides are TGTGCCAGCAGTGAAGCAGGCAGGGGCAATCAGCCCCAGCATTTT.

This rearrangement joins TRBV7-2 to TRBJ1-1, with D possibly being TRBD1 (6 bases). Looked up from germline, CDR1 is SGHTA and CDR2 is FQGNSA. The V end was cut by 5 bases, the J end by 5 bases, with 15 bases between. CDR3 length: 14 residues. The CDR3 sequence: CASSPRTGRTEAFF. The CDR3, as DNA: TGTGCCAGCAGCCCTCGAACAGGGAGGACTGAAGCTTTCTTT.

The chain combines TRBV6-6 with TRBJ2-7; D is uncertain. Germline CDR1 MNHNY, CDR2 SVGAGI (reference sequence). Trimming pared 5 bases from V and 4 bases from J, leaving 9 bases between. The CDR3 has 12 amino acids. CDR3 DNA sequence: TGTGCCAGCAGTCTCCTCGGGTACGAGCAGTACGTC. Translation gives CASSLLGYEQYV.

The chain recombines TRBV5-8 with TRBJ2-3; a possible D gene is TRBD1 (6 bases). V dropped 1 base and J dropped 8 bases, with 8 bases sitting between them. This CDR3 has 12 residues. Germline values: CDR1 SGHTS, CDR2 YDEGEE. In DNA form, the CDR3 reads TGTGCCAGCAGCTTGAGGGGGATTACGCAGTATTTT. Its translation is CASSLRGITQYF.

This chain uses TRBV7-8 with TRBJ1-5; 10 nucleotides align to TRBD1. The germline gives CDR1 SGHVS, CDR2 FQNEAQ. The CDR3 spans 14 residues. V was pared by 4 bases and J by 4 bases, with 1 base of the junction left unmatched. This CDR3 is CASSSGQGNQPQHF. DNA for the CDR3: TGTGCCAGCAGCTCGGGACAGGGGAATCAGCCCCAGCATTTT. Complete variable domain (other parts from reference TRBV7-8 and TRBJ1-5): GAGVSQSPRYKVAKRGQDVALRCDPISGHVSLFWYQQALGQGPEFLTYFQNEAQLDKSGLPSDRFFAERPEGSVSTLKIQRTQQEDSAVYLCASSSGQGNQPQHFGDGTRLSIL.

The J gene is TRBJ1-2, the V gene TRBV12-3 or TRBV12-4, with 8 bases matching TRBD1. The ends lost 5 bases at V and 6 bases at J; junction bases unmatched: 2. This CDR3 comprises 12 residues. CDR3 DNA sequence: TGTGCCAGCAGTGCAGGGGGCAATGGCTACACCTTC. It codes for CASSAGGNGYTF.

The J gene is TRBJ1-2, the V gene TRBV4-3; D uncertain. This CDR3 region has 14 residues. Per germline, CDR1 LGHNA and CDR2 YSLEER. V was pared by 0 bases and J by 4 bases, with 9 bases between. The CDR3 sequence: CASSQDLGAYGYTF. The CDR3 DNA reads TGCGCCAGCAGCCAAGATCTGGGAGCCTATGGCTACACCTTC.

V usage is TRBV18 and J usage is TRBJ2-2, with D perhaps matching TRBD1 (5 bases). CDR1 is KGHSH and CDR2 is LQKENI in the germline V gene. Trimming removed 3 bases from V and 5 bases from J, with 22 bases in between. CDR3 size: 18 residues. The CDR3 nucleotides are TGTGCCAGCTCACCGACACAGGTTGGGCCGAGTGGGACCGGGGAGCTGTTTTTT. Translation: CASSPTQVGPSGTGELFF.

V is TRBV5-6 and J is TRBJ2-7; 9 nucleotides line up with TRBD1. Trimming removed 4 bases from V and 4 bases from J; junction bases left unmatched: 6. CDR3 length: 14 residues. Germline assignment: CDR1 SGHDT and CDR2 YYEEEE. CDR3 residues: CASSHYRGQYEQYV. The CDR3 DNA reads as TGTGCCAGCAGCCATTACAGGGGGCAATACGAGCAGTACGTC.

The chain employs TRBV30 and TRBJ1-3; no reliable D call. The CDR3 length is 14 residues. Germline assignment: CDR1 GTSNPN and CDR2 SVGIG (reference sequence). Between the trimmed V and J ends, which lost 1 base and 2 bases, there was a span of 9 bases. The chain's CDR3 is CAWSGVMTGNTIYF. As DNA, the CDR3 is TGTGCCTGGAGTGGGGTAATGACTGGAAACACCATATATTTT.

The V call is TRBV19, the J call TRBJ1-5; no clear D. The germline V and J ends were trimmed by 6 bases and 3 bases, with 9 bases remaining between them. Germline V CDR1 and CDR2: LNHDA, SQIVND (reference sequence). The CDR3 is made up of 13 amino acids. CDR3 sequence (DNA): TGTGCCAGTAGGGGCTTCGACAATCAGCCCCAGCATTTT. Its translation is CASRGFDNQPQHF.

The genes are TRBV5-1 and TRBJ1-1, with 7 bases matching TRBD1. The germline gives CDR1 SGHRS, CDR2 YFSETQ. V shed 2 bases and J 5 bases; nucleotides not matched to a gene: 3. CDR3 length equals 13 residues. The CDR3 sequence: CASSFRDRTEAFF. As DNA, the CDR3 is TGCGCCAGCAGCTTTAGGGACAGAACTGAAGCTTTCTTT.

This chain links TRBV3-1 (or the pseudogene TRBV3-2) with TRBJ2-5, with 8 bases aligning to TRBD2. CDR3 length equals 14 residues. Losses at the gene ends were 3 bases for V and 5 bases for J; bases not matched to a gene: 5. Germline V gives CDR1 LGHDT, CDR2 YNNKEL (reference sequence). This chain's CDR3 is CASSHGGVGETQYF. The DNA for the CDR3 is TGTGCCAGCAGCCACGGGGGGGTTGGGGAGACCCAGTACTTC.

The V gene is TRBV19, the J gene TRBJ1-5; TRBD1 is a possible D gene (6 bases). The CDR3 is 15 residues long. The V gene's germline CDR1 is LNHDA and CDR2 SQIVND (reference sequence). V was clipped by 6 bases and J by 0 bases, with 12 bases between them. The CDR3 DNA reads TGTGCCAGTAGGACTGACAGGTCTAGCAATCAGCCCCAGCATTTT. Its translation: CASRTDRSSNQPQHF.